The sequence of this TCR beta chain was determined in a study of T cell clonotyping in hematopoietic cell transplantation listed by TCRdb under 2021. About the study as a whole: The study collected some 150 blood samples from 35 to 40 consecutive transplant recipients and their related donors. Recruitment of patients ran from late 2015 to early 2017, and follow-up continued until late 2020 or until death. Paper-wide results and their limitations: Broader posttransplant TCR repertoire diversity was predicted by donor and pretransplant recipient Inverse Simpson Index values. Only a small fraction of recipient repertoires overlapped donor repertoires, with over 95% appearing de novo at the given depth. Sample size was limited, and cells were not sorted, so CD4 and CD8 repertoire contributions could not be separated. After transplant, TCR diversity in recipients dropped, and pathologically expanded clonotypes increased progressively from day 30 to day 180.

Related transplant donors provided blood samples for TCR beta sequencing. Nuclei Lysis Solution was used to extract genomic DNA from fresh or cryopreserved unfractionated peripheral blood mononuclear cells. There are 13 amino acids in the CDR3, from cysteine to phenylalanine inclusive. Just the 39-base CDR3 DNA is kept, in frame starting at base 1. CDR1 and CDR2, looked up from the germline V gene (reference sequence), are SEHNR and FQNEAQ. V lost 3 bases and J lost 3 bases; the stretch between them is 8 bases long. This clone is a singleton in its sample. Its antigen is still unknown. No qualities accompany the bases; no much larger clone lies one base away. The immunoSEQ assay, a bias-controlled multiplex PCR with V- and J-specific primers, was used to amplify TCR beta CDR3 regions from genomic DNA. A second PCR step added a proprietary barcode and Illumina adapter sequences to the CDR3 amplicons. CDR3 libraries were sequenced on an Illumina MiSeq instrument. The published analysis was carried out like this. Export and quality control were done with immunoSEQ Analyzer 3.0, while downstream analyses used R Bioconductor and Immunarch. Only productive rearrangements in the normalized downsampled data set were used to calculate repertoire metrics. Pathologically expanded clonotypes were defined as those larger than 5 templates in the normalized cohort. The Inverse Simpson Index was used to measure repertoire diversity. CMV-specificity analyses were carried out on the non-normalized data set to capture all clonotypes. TCRdb mirrors the immuneACCESS table, restricted to in-frame sequences. Some clones are absent from its copies; in checked studies, under half trace to an unresolved V gene, and the reason for the others is unknown. V and J calls plus clone size are reproduced from that table; the DNA served to infer D and trimming. Present in this sample are 30,000 to 45,000 clones, roughly 88% of which were seen just once. Approximately 2% of the sample belongs to the ten largest clones.

This sequence originates from a middle-aged woman in good health. Some clones in this sample may be carry-over from other donors' samples. Sequencing was done on a sample of peripheral blood mononuclear cells. The chain couples TRBV7-9 to TRBJ1-2; the D segment could be TRBD1, given 5 matching bases. The sequence in DNA is TGTGCCAGCAGCTTCGCAGGGCACTATGGCTACACCTTC. This gives the protein CASSFAGHYGYTF.